This TCR beta chain was captured in a study of T cell changes during pregnancy in multiple sclerosis. Some clones are missing from TCRdb's copy, which holds only in-frame ones; the method was immunoSEQ multiplex PCR. Of under 70,000 clones listed, around 92% are singletons. This sequence originates from a female donor in good health, enrolled as a control in a pregnancy study. Source: peripheral blood, taken in the third trimester of pregnancy.

CDR3 sequence reads: CASSPDRAGRQETQYF. In DNA, the CDR3 is TGTGCCAGCAGCCCGGACAGGGCGGGAAGGCAAGAGACCCAGTACTTC. The rearrangement joins TRBV2 to TRBJ2-5; 8 positions agree with TRBD1. Trimming took 6 bases from V and 2 from J; bases not matched to a gene: 11. There are 16 residues in the CDR3. CDR1 SNHLY and CDR2 FYNNEI come from the germline V gene.